These 6 T cell receptor beta chains were sequenced from one sample in a study of T cell repertoires in cytomegalovirus infection (dated by TCRdb to between 2018 and 2021). Sequencing relied on an Illumina HiSeq 1500. Through fastp at Q25 and MiXCR, TCRdb rebuilt clones from the public reads, retaining in-frame beta chains. One record per CDR3 amino acid sequence lists the most common genes and DNA. The sample table contains more than 400,000 distinct CDR3 sequences; only one count was recorded for about 25% of them. Of the sample, less than 15% is held by the ten largest clones. Sequencing was performed on PBMCs. These receptors originate from a human donor in good health (CMV status not recorded). Some clones in this sample may be carry-over from other donors' samples.

The chain links TRBV25-1 to TRBJ1-4, with TRBD1 matching over 7 bases. Germline V gene sequence: CDR1 MGHDK, CDR2 SYGVNS. This CDR3 has 15 amino acids. V gave up 1 base and J gave up 5 bases; unmatched junction bases: 4. The CDR3 protein is CASSESGRGNEKLFF. DNA for the CDR3: TGTGCCAGCAGTGAATCAGGCAGGGGGAATGAAAAACTGTTTTTT. Full variable domain (rest looked up from reference TRBV25-1 and TRBJ1-4): EADIYQTPRYLVIGTGKKITLECSQTMGHDKMYWYQQDPGMELHLIHYSYGVNSTEKGDLSSESTVSRIRTEHFPLTLESARPSHTSQYLCASSESGRGNEKLFFGSGTQLSVL.

The genes are TRBV9 and TRBJ2-1; 13 bases are a match to TRBD2. The CDR3 is 17 amino acids. Per germline, CDR1 SGDLS and CDR2 YYNGEE. With V trimmed by 0 bases and J by 8 bases, 8 bases remained unmatched. In nucleotides, the CDR3 is TGTGCCAGCAGCGTAGTGGGACTAGCGGGGAAGAGGGATGAGCAGTTCTTC. It specifies CASSVVGLAGKRDEQFF.

The V gene is TRBV7-9, the J gene TRBJ2-3; perhaps TRBD2 as D (5 bases). With 4 bases removed from V and 2 bases from J, the gap between germline ends came to 13 bases. The germline V gene has CDR1 SEHNR and CDR2 FQNEAQ (reference sequence). The CDR3 runs to 15 residues. CDR3 in DNA: TGTGCCAGCAGCTCCCCTGGAGGTGCCACAGATACGCAGTATTTT. This encodes CASSSPGGATDTQYF.

In its sample, this clonotype was seen a few times. The rearrangement uses TRBV15 and TRBJ1-6; D is undetermined. CDR3 length: 14 amino acids. Germline CDR1 is LNHNV and CDR2 is YYDKDF (reference sequence). V was clipped by 1 base and J by 13 bases, with 14 bases between them. The CDR3 protein is CATSRATIGLPLHF. DNA of the CDR3: TGTGCCACCAGCAGAGCCACCATCGGGCTTCCCCTCCACTTT. Looking up the rest from reference TRBV15 and TRBJ1-6 gives the full variable domain: DAMVIQNPRYQVTQFGKPVTLSCSQTLNHNVMYWYQQKSSQAPKLLFHYYDKDFNNEADTPDNFQSRRPNTSFCFLDIRSPGLGDTAMYLCATSRATIGLPLHFGNGTRLTVT.

Many counts were recorded for this clonotype. The V call is TRBV7-3, the J call TRBJ2-3; the match to TRBD2 covers 8 bases. The germline gives CDR1 SGHTA, CDR2 FQGTGA. Germline trimming cut 3 bases from V and 3 bases from J; bases unmatched to any gene: 5. CDR3 length: 15 amino acids. The CDR3 protein is CASSLFASGTDTQYF. The CDR3 nucleotides are TGTGCCAGCAGCTTGTTTGCTAGCGGGACAGATACGCAGTATTTT.

This clonotype was seen a handful of times. The genes are TRBV6-2 or TRBV6-3 and TRBJ2-1; perhaps TRBD2 as D (5 bases). V lost 6 bases to trimming and J lost 1 base, with 13 bases between them. Germline assignment: CDR1 MNHEY and CDR2 SVGEGT. The CDR3 runs 15 residues. The DNA of the CDR3 is TGTGCCAGCAGCCGCCCGGGGATTTCCTACAATGAGCAGTTCTTC. It specifies CASSRPGISYNEQFF.